This T cell receptor (beta chain) was recovered during a study of blood T cell repertoires in COVID-19. Study summary: T cells, B-cell-depleted T cells, or PBMCs supplied cDNA or gDNA.

In the authors' workflow: From reference gene primer amplification, estimates of nucleated cell counts were derived. Method: immunoSEQ multiplex PCR; TCRdb's copy keeps in-frame clones and lacks some. The V and J calls and clone size were taken over from that table, and D and trimming were inferred from the DNA. Altogether over 45,000 clones are present, about nine tenths being singletons, with the ten largest covering around 7%. CDR3 length: 15 amino acids. Germline V lookup: CDR1 SEHNR, CDR2 FQNEAQ (reference sequence). V trimming: 3 bases; J trimming: 0 bases; junction bases outside the gene matches: 2.

Sequences were obtained from peripheral blood. The rearrangement joins TRBV7-9 to TRBJ2-5; TRBD2 matches 9 bases. The clonotype was recovered from a woman aged 60-70 years with active or convalescent COVID-19. This CDR3 reads CASSLLAGHQETQYF. CDR3 coding DNA: TGTGCCAGCAGCTTGCTAGCGGGACACCAAGAGACCCAGTACTTC.